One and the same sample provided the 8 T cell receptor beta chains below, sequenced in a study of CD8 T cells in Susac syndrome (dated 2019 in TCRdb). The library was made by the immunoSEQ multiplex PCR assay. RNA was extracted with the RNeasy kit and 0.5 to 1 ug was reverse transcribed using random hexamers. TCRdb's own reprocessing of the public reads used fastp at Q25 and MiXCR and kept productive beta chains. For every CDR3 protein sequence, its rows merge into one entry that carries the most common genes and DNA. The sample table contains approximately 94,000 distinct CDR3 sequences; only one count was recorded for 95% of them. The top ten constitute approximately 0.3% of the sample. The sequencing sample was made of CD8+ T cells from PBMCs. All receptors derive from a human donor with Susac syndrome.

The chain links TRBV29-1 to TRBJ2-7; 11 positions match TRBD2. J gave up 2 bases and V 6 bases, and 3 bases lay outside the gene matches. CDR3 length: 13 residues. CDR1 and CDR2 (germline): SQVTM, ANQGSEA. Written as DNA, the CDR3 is TGCAGCGTCGGGGGACTAGCGGCCTACGAGCAGTACTTC. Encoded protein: CSVGGLAAYEQYF.

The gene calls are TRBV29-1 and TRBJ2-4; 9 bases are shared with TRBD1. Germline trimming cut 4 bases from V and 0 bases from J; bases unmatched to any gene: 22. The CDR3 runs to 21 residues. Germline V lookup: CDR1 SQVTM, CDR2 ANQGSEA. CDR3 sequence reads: CSVARPPPGQGLSTAKNIQYF. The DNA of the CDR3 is TGCAGCGTTGCCCGGCCCCCGCCGGGACAGGGTCTAAGTACAGCCAAAAACATTCAGTACTTC. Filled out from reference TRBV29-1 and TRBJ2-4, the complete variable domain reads SAVISQKPSRDICQRGTSLTIQCQVDSQVTMMFWYRQQPGQSLTLIATANQGSEATYESGFVIDKFPISRPNLTFSTLTVSNMSPEDSSIYLCSVARPPPGQGLSTAKNIQYFGAGTRLSVL.

The CDR3 region has the DNA TGCAGTGCTCCAAGACAGGGTGGAGAAAAACTGTTTTTT. It codes for CSAPRQGGEKLFF. V gene TRBV20-1 combines with J gene TRBJ1-4; 7 bases are a match to TRBD1. V shed 5 bases and J 8 bases; nucleotides not matched to a gene: 8. The CDR3 totals 13 residues. The V gene's germline CDR1 is DFQATT and CDR2 SNEGSKA (reference sequence).

In DNA form, the CDR3 reads TGCAGCGTTCGGAAGGACTACGAGCAGTACTTC. Protein product: CSVRKDYEQYF. This chain joins TRBV29-1 and TRBJ2-7; D gene uncertain. The CDR3 is 11 residues long. Deletions cut 5 bases from V and 3 bases from J, with 8 bases between. Per the germline V gene, CDR1 is SQVTM and CDR2 is ANQGSEA.

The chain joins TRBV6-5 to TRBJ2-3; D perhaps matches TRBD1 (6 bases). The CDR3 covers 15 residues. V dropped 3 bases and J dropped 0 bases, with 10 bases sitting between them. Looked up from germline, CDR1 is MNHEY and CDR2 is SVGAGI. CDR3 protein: CASSYQTGSTDTQYF. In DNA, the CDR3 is TGTGCCAGCAGTTATCAAACAGGGAGCACAGATACGCAGTATTTT.

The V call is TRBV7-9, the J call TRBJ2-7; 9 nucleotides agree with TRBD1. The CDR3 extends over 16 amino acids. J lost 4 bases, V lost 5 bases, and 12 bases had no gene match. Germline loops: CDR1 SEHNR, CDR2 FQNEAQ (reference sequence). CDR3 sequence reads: CASSGPGTGNMYEQYF. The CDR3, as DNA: TGTGCCAGCAGCGGACCCGGGACAGGGAATATGTACGAGCAGTACTTC.

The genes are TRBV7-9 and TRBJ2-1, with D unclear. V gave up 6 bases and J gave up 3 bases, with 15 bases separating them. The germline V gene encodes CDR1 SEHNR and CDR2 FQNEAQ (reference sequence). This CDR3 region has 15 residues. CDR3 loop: CASRRGMRNYNEQFF. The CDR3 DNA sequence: TGTGCCAGCAGGCGTGGCATGCGGAACTACAATGAGCAGTTCTTC.

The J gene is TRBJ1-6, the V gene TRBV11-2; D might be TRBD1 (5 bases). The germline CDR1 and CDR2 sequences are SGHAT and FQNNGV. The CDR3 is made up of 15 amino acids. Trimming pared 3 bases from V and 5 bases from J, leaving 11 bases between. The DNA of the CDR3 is TGTGCCAGCAGCTTCGCGGGACTGAATAATTCACCCCTCCACTTT. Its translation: CASSFAGLNNSPLHF.